The T cell receptor beta chain under discussion was sequenced for a study of T cells in Graves' hyperthyroidism and ophthalmopathy. This clonotype has just a few counts. This CDR3 has 13 amino acids. Germline CDR1 is WSHSY and CDR2 is SAAADI. Trimming cost V 6 bases and J 8 bases; bases outside gene matches: 8. The CDR3 regions of TCR beta were amplified from RNA transcripts. Carried out on the TCR CDR3, a first-round RT-PCR used the HTBI primer set. TCRdb used MiXCR to reprocess the multiplex PCR reads, holding one entry per CDR3 protein. The data contain hundreds of thousands of distinct CDR3 sequences, approximately 22% of them singletons.

This TCR was sampled from a woman in her 70s with Graves' ophthalmopathy. Sequenced material: blood. The rearrangement joins TRBV10-2 to TRBJ1-1, with TRBD1 matching over 8 bases. CDR3 amino acids: CASRIGTGREAFF. CDR3 nucleotides: TGCGCCAGCAGAATAGGGACAGGCAGAGAAGCTTTCTTT.